A selection of T cell receptor beta chains follows, all from one sample in a study of radiotherapy plus CTLA-4 blockade in lung cancer. Some clones are missing from TCRdb's copy, which holds only in-frame ones; the method was immunoSEQ multiplex PCR. The top ten clones hold less than 15% of a sample with about 32,000 clones, about four fifths of them seen once. Sequencing used peripheral blood, obtained from a patient treated with radiotherapy plus ipilimumab. Receptors originate from a human donor with non-small cell lung cancer that progressed on radiotherapy plus ipilimumab. CDR3s leave out the opening cysteine and the closing phenylalanine or tryptophan.

j_call v_call cdr3_aa
TRBJ2-7 TRBV5-1 ASRSNSGDEQY
TRBJ2-5 TRBV28 ASSLAVYQETQY
TRBJ2-3 TRBV29-1 SVTPGDTQY
TRBJ2-3 TRBV15 ATSPGADTQY
TRBJ2-2 TRBV9 ASSVGEGSGELF
TRBJ2-3 TRBV5-6 ASSLGGAILDTQY
TRBJ2-3 TRBV28 ASSRVTSGRTDTQY
TRBJ2-7 TRBV29-1 SVSSGGGREQY
TRBJ1-6 TRBV10-3 AISEGTGRPLH
TRBJ2-7 TRBV7-2 ASSLGLAGARSYEQY
TRBJ2-7 TRBV4-1 ASSQEHQGLYEQY
TRBJ1-5 TRBV27 ASSSGGQPQH
TRBJ1-1 TRBV4-2 ASSQGGLTEAF
TRBJ2-2 TRBV5-1 ASSLYGRADTGELF
TRBJ2-6 TRBV6-5 ASTDFSGANVLT
TRBJ1-2 TRBV6-5 ASSYTEGASYGYT
TRBJ1-6 TRBV19 ASSIDPDRGRSPLH
TRBJ2-1 TRBV2 ASSDGGYNEQF
TRBJ1-5 TRBV19 ASSAQGLGNQPQH
TRBJ2-7 TRBV28 ASSFAGHYEQY
- TRBV6-5 ASSYSPQGTYEQY
TRBJ1-3 TRBV6-5 ASRGQGLSGNTIY
TRBJ1-1 TRBV9 ASSVRVNTEAF
TRBJ2-1 TRBV27 ASRETGGIAGEQF
- TRBV27 ACSLSMGSPYEQF
TRBJ2-1 TRBV4-1 ASSQETYNEQF
TRBJ1-4 TRBV20-1 SARVNEKLF
TRBJ2-3 TRBV7-3 ASSLLPAGGQADTQY
TRBJ1-2 TRBV4-2 ASSQDRVGDFYGYT